Presented here are 17 T cell receptor beta chains from one specimen sequenced in a study of shared clonotypes between healthy human individuals. Some clones are missing from TCRdb's copy, which holds only in-frame ones; the method was immunoSEQ multiplex PCR. The data contain around 980,000 clones, 75% to 80% of them singletons. The sample taken for sequencing was memory CD4+ T cells from PBMCs. The subset was: CD45RA-negative fraction. These receptors were collected from a man younger than 35 in good health. Some clones in this sample may be carry-over from other donors' samples.

J is TRBJ2-6 and V is TRBV7-6; D is uncertain. The CDR3 contains 14 residues. V lost 6 bases, J lost 0 bases, and 6 bases lay in between. The germline CDR1 and CDR2 sequences are SGHVS and FNYEAQ. Here the CDR3 DNA reads TGTGCCAGCAGGTTCAACTCTGGGGCCAACGTCCTGACTTTC. Translation: CASRFNSGANVLTF.

The rearrangement joins TRBV12-1 to TRBJ1-1. TRBV12-1 is recorded as a pseudogene. The CDR3 sequence is 12 residues long. The CDR3 sequence: CASSFVWEEAFF. Written as DNA, the CDR3 is TGTGCCAGCAGCTTTGTATGGGAGGAGGCTTTCTTT.

Only a few counts were recorded for this clone. The genes are TRBV15 and TRBJ1-2; D is unclear. Looked up from germline, CDR1 is LNHNV and CDR2 is YYDKDF (reference sequence). Between the trimmed V and J ends, which lost 1 base and 2 bases, there was a span of 5 bases. The CDR3 is 13 amino acids. The CDR3: CATSRGVNYGYTF. The CDR3 DNA reads as TGTGCCACCAGCAGAGGGGTAAACTATGGCTACACCTTC.

The J gene is TRBJ2-7, the V gene TRBV7-9, with D perhaps being TRBD1 or TRBD2 (5 bases each). Germline V gene sequence: CDR1 SEHNR, CDR2 FQNEAQ (reference sequence). V gave up 4 bases and J gave up 3 bases, with 13 bases separating them. CDR3 length: 14 residues. The CDR3 protein is CASSSWDRGYEQYF. CDR3 nucleotides: TGTGCCAGCAGCTCATGGGACCGGGGCTACGAGCAGTACTTC.

The genes are TRBV27 and TRBJ1-1; D remains unclear. The CDR3 spans 14 residues. Germline CDR1 MNHEY, CDR2 SMNVEV (reference sequence). Between the trimmed V and J ends, which lost 7 bases and 6 bases, there was a span of 18 bases. The CDR3 DNA sequence: TGTGCCAGCAAGAAACAGAGCTGGGTCCCTGAAGCTTTCTTT. Protein: CASKKQSWVPEAFF.

This clone was recorded once. This chain connects TRBV15 to TRBJ2-1, with D tentatively TRBD1 (5 bases). The CDR3 covers 15 residues. Germline lookup yields CDR1 LNHNV and CDR2 YYDKDF (reference sequence). Trimming left V 0 bases short and J 10 bases short, with 16 bases between. The CDR3 bases are TGTGCCACCAGCAGAGATGGGGCAGGCGCTAGGGAGCAGTTCTTC. Its protein is CATSRDGAGAREQFF.

The CDR3 spells CASSQSPGLSYSYEQYF. The CDR3 DNA is TGTGCCAGCAGCCAATCCCCTGGACTGAGTTACTCCTACGAGCAGTACTTC. The rearrangement uses TRBV14 and TRBJ2-7; D may be TRBD2 (5 bases). Germline CDR1 and CDR2: SGHDN and FVKESK. The CDR3 covers 17 residues. The ends were cut back, 2 bases at V and 0 bases at J, with 17 bases in the middle.

Worth noting for this clone: The same CDR3 is also encoded by other DNA sequences in this sample. The chain employs TRBV19 and TRBJ1-1, with D hard to call. Trimming took off 8 bases at V and 1 base at J, with 5 bases between the two ends. The CDR3 covers 11 residues. Germline V CDR1 and CDR2: LNHDA, SQIVND (reference sequence). Here the CDR3 DNA reads TGTGCCAGTCGGAAGAACACTGAAGCTTTCTTT. Translated: CASRKNTEAFF. The full variable domain, in which reference TRBV19 and TRBJ1-1 provide the parts outside the CDR3, is DGGITQSPKYLFRKEGQNVTLSCEQNLNHDAMYWYRQDPGQGLRLIYYSQIVNDFQKGDIAEGYSVSREKKESFPLTVTSAQKNPTAFYLCASRKNTEAFFGQGTRLTVV.

Turning to this clone: This may arise from a read error, as a much more abundant clone is one base away. The rearrangement joins TRBV7-9 to TRBJ1-1; unclear D gene. The CDR3 consists of 15 residues. The V gene's germline CDR1 is SEHNR and CDR2 FQNEAQ (reference sequence). The CDR3 DNA follows: TGTGCCAGCAGCTTAGGATCAATCCAGAACACTGAAGCTTCCTTT. It translates to CASSLGSIQNTEASF.

This clone was observed many times. This CDR3 reads CASKEDTGELFF. The CDR3 DNA sequence: TGCGCCAGCAAGGAGGACACCGGGGAGCTGTTTTTT. The V gene is TRBV5-1, the J gene TRBJ2-2, with D possibly TRBD2 on 5 matching bases. The germline gives CDR1 SGHRS, CDR2 YFSETQ. The CDR3 length is 12 residues. The germline V and J ends were trimmed by 6 bases and 3 bases, with 6 bases remaining between them.

The chain employs TRBV11-1 and TRBJ2-2, with 7 bases identical to TRBD2. The CDR3 covers 14 residues. From germline, CDR1 is SGHAT and CDR2 FQDESV (reference sequence). V shed 1 base and J 5 bases; nucleotides not matched to a gene: 1. The CDR3 region is CASSLGRGTGELFF. The CDR3 DNA reads TGTGCCAGCAGCTTAGGGCGGGGGACCGGGGAGCTGTTTTTT. The full variable domain, its missing parts supplied by reference TRBV11-1 and TRBJ2-2, is EAEVAQSPRYKITEKSQAVAFWCDPISGHATLYWYRQILGQGPELLVQFQDESVVDDSQLPKDRFSAERLKGVDSTLKIQPAELGDSAMYLCASSLGRGTGELFFGEGSRLTVL.

The genes are TRBV7-3 and TRBJ2-1, with TRBD2 matching over 12 bases. Germline loops: CDR1 SGHTA, CDR2 FQGTGA. The junction had 1 base not matched to a gene; V was cut back by 2 bases and J by 5 bases. The CDR3 extends over 15 amino acids. CDR3 DNA sequence: TGTGCCAGCAGCTTATCTAGCGGGAGGGACAATGAGCAGTTCTTC. Translation: CASSLSSGRDNEQFF.

The chain carries TRBV11-2 and TRBJ2-2; D uncertain. V shed 7 bases and J shed 4 bases, with 22 bases lying between them. This CDR3 is built from 17 residues. Germline CDR1 SGHAT, CDR2 FQNNGV. CDR3: CASTAASHRSTTGELFF. CDR3 nucleotide sequence: TGTGCCAGCACTGCCGCTTCTCACAGATCAACCACCGGGGAGCTGTTTTTT.

The J gene is TRBJ2-1, the V gene TRBV5-1; tentative D call: TRBD2 (6 bases). Germline CDR1 reads SGHRS; CDR2 reads YFSETQ. The V end was cut by 5 bases, the J end by 14 bases, with 26 bases between. The CDR3 covers 15 residues. In nucleotides, the CDR3 is TGCGCCAGCAGTTCGGACGGGAGTAGGTTCCTAGGGGAGTTCTTC. As protein: CASSSDGSRFLGEFF.

The chain uses TRBV11-2 and TRBJ1-1; TRBD1 matches at 7 bases. The junction had 10 bases not matched to a gene; V was cut back by 7 bases and J by 5 bases. Germline lookup yields CDR1 SGHAT and CDR2 FQNNGV. CDR3 length: 14 residues. Written as DNA, the CDR3 is TGTGCCAGCACCCAGCTCAGGGGGAAAACTGAAGCTTTCTTT. Translated, it gives CASTQLRGKTEAFF.

This clone is a singleton in its sample. This chain connects TRBV2 to TRBJ2-1; D is ambiguous. CDR1 SNHLY and CDR2 FYNNEI come from the germline V gene. The length of the CDR3 is 13 residues. V was trimmed by 4 bases and J by 3 bases, leaving 7 bases between them. The CDR3 is CASSALVYNEQFF. Written as DNA, the CDR3 is TGTGCCAGCAGTGCCTTGGTCTACAATGAGCAGTTCTTC.

This clone came up many times. This rearrangement joins TRBV10-3 to TRBJ2-3; 12 positions agree with TRBD2. The CDR3 consists of 14 residues. The J segment lost 1 base and the V segment lost 8 bases, leaving 1 base of the junction unmatched. Per the germline V gene, CDR1 is ENHRY and CDR2 is SYGVKD. DNA of the CDR3: TGTGCCATCGGGACTAGCGGGCGCACAGATACGCAGTATTTT. Translation gives CAIGTSGRTDTQYF.